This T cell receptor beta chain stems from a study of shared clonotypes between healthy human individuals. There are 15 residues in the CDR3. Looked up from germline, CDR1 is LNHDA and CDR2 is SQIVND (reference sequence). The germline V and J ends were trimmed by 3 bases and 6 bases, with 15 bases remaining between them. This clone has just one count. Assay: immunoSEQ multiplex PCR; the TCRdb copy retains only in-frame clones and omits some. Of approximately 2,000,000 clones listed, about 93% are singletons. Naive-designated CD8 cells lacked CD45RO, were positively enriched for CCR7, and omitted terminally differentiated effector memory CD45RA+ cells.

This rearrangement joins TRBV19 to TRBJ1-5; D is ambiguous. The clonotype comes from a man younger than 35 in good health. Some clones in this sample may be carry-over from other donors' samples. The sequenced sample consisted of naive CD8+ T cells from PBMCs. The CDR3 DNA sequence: TGTGCCAGTAGTATTCTTCTCCGGGCCCGTCAGCCCCAGCATTTT. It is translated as CASSILLRARQPQHF.